A single sample is the source of the 9 T cell receptor beta chains below, sequenced in a study of tumor-infiltrating lymphocytes in localized non-small cell lung cancer. Repertoires were generated with immunoSEQ multiplex PCR, while TCRdb's copy carries only in-frame clones and drops some. Among 20,000 or so clones, roughly 66% were seen once, and the ten largest hold under 6.5%. Sequences were obtained from lung tumor tissue. The receptors stem from a human donor with non-small cell lung cancer.

V and J are TRBV6-1 and TRBJ1-1, with unresolved D. CDR1 MNHNS and CDR2 SASEGT come from the germline V gene. The CDR3 consists of 13 residues. Trimming removed 7 bases from V and 1 base from J, with 10 bases in between. CDR3 sequence (DNA): TGTGCCAGCATGGGCGCATCGAACACTGAAGCTTTCTTT. Translating it yields CASMGASNTEAFF.

The chain uses TRBV6-6 and TRBJ2-6; maybe TRBD1 (5 bases). Trimming cost V 5 bases and J 0 bases, with 8 bases left between them. CDR3 size: 15 residues. Germline V gene data show CDR1 as MNHNY and CDR2 as SVGAGI (reference sequence). DNA of the CDR3: TGTGCCAGCAGTGACAGAAGCTCTGGGGCCAACGTCCTGACTTTC. The encoded protein is CASSDRSSGANVLTF.

V is TRBV7-9 and J is TRBJ2-7; TRBD2 matches at 11 bases. V was clipped by 5 bases and J by 2 bases; unmatched bases: 8. Germline CDR1 SEHNR, CDR2 FQNEAQ (reference sequence). The CDR3 has 16 amino acids. As DNA, the CDR3 is TGTGCCAGCAGCATACTAGCGGGGGCCATGACCTACGAGCAGTACTTC. Residues: CASSILAGAMTYEQYF.

On this clone itself: This CDR3 is also generated by other DNA sequences in the sample. This chain joins TRBV18 and TRBJ1-5; 7 nucleotides line up with TRBD1. This CDR3 has 15 residues. V shed 3 bases and J 0 bases; nucleotides not matched to a gene: 2. In germline, CDR1 is KGHSH, CDR2 LQKENI. Written as DNA, the CDR3 is TGTGCCAGCTCACCTGGGACAGTTAGCAATCAGCCCCAGCATTTT. This sequence encodes CASSPGTVSNQPQHF. The variable domain in full, with the rest retrieved from reference TRBV18 and TRBJ1-5, is NAGVMQNPRHLVRRRGQEARLRCSPMKGHSHVYWYRQLPEEGLKFMVYLQKENIIDESGMPKERFSAEFPKEGPSILRIQQVVRGDSAAYFCASSPGTVSNQPQHFGDGTRLSIL.

This clone was seen a handful of times. The J gene is TRBJ2-1, the V gene TRBV7-6; 10 bases map to TRBD2. The length of the CDR3 is 18 residues. Trimming removed 3 bases from V and 1 base from J; junction bases left unmatched: 9. Per the germline V gene, CDR1 is SGHVS and CDR2 is FNYEAQ. The DNA for the CDR3 is TGTGCCAGCAGCTTCCGGCCTAGCGGGGGAGGGTCCTACAATGAGCAGTTCTTC. It translates to CASSFRPSGGGSYNEQFF.

V and J are TRBV4-3 and TRBJ2-6, with TRBD1 matching over 8 bases. Trimming at V came to 4 bases and at J to 3 bases, leaving 17 bases not matched to a gene. Germline values: CDR1 LGHNA, CDR2 YSLEER. The CDR3 is made up of 20 amino acids. This chain's CDR3 is CASSPTLGAGGRLGANVLTF. CDR3 sequence (DNA): TGCGCCAGCAGCCCTACTCTAGGGGCAGGGGGCCGACTTGGGGCCAACGTCCTGACTTTC.

The V and J genes are TRBV6-1 and TRBJ2-7; a possible D gene is TRBD1 (6 bases). Germline CDR1 and CDR2: MNHNS and SASEGT. V gave up 6 bases and J gave up 3 bases, with 18 bases separating them. CDR3 length: 15 amino acids. CDR3 coding DNA: TGTGCCAGCAGGTATGATTCGAACAGGGTCTACGAGCAGTACTTC. Amino acids: CASRYDSNRVYEQYF.

A few counts support this clone. The chain recombines TRBV2 with TRBJ1-2; 7 positions agree with TRBD1. V was clipped by 7 bases and J by 4 bases; unmatched bases: 6. The CDR3 runs to 13 residues. CDR1 SNHLY and CDR2 FYNNEI come from the germline V gene. Here the CDR3 DNA reads TGTGCCAGCACCCAGGGGGAGGGCTATGGCTACACCTTC. Translating gives CASTQGEGYGYTF.

The gene calls are TRBV30 and TRBJ2-3, with TRBD2 matching 11 bases. Germline V gene data show CDR1 as GTSNPN and CDR2 as SVGIG (reference sequence). With V trimmed by 7 bases and J by 1 base, 4 bases remained unmatched. The CDR3 extends over 14 amino acids. The CDR3 here is CASALAGGTDTQYF. The CDR3 region has the DNA TGTGCCTCGGCACTAGCGGGGGGCACAGATACGCAGTATTTT. The variable domain in full, with the rest retrieved from reference TRBV30 and TRBJ2-3, is SQTIHQWPATLVQPVGSPLSLECTVEGTSNPNLYWYRQAAGRGLQLLFYSVGIGQISSEVPQNLSASRPQDRQFILSSKKLLLSDSGFYLCASALAGGTDTQYFGPGTRLTVL.